Shown below are 31 T cell receptor beta chains from a single sample sequenced in a study of CD8+CD57+ T cells in acquired aplastic anemia. Genomic DNA provided the template from which TCR beta VDJ and CDR3 profiles were obtained. Via MiXCR, TCRdb re-called the reads, giving one row per CDR3 protein. The data hold some 130,000 distinct CDR3 sequences, with around two fifths observed a single time. Input material: sorted CD4+, CD8+, or CD8+CD57+ T cells (not recorded which) from PBMCs. Every receptor here comes from a human donor in good health, serving as a control.

This clonotype was seen ten or more times. V and J are TRBV10-3 and TRBJ1-1, with D perhaps TRBD1 (5 bases). The CDR3 is 12 residues long. Per the germline V gene, CDR1 is ENHRY and CDR2 is SYGVKD. V was pared by 0 bases and J by 7 bases, with 6 bases between. The CDR3 spells CAISESRGEAFF. CDR3 DNA sequence: TGTGCCATCAGTGAGTCGAGGGGTGAAGCTTTCTTT.

V gene TRBV7-6 combines with J gene TRBJ1-5; possibly TRBD1 for D (5 bases). Per germline, CDR1 SGHVS and CDR2 FNYEAQ. This CDR3 is 16 amino acids long. The germline V and J ends were trimmed by 8 bases and 6 bases, with 23 bases remaining between them. CDR3 DNA: TGTGCCAGCGGTTCCCATCCTACTAGGGGAGGTCAGCCCCAGCATTTT. It translates to CASGSHPTRGGQPQHF.

This clonotype occurred many times. The J gene is TRBJ1-1, the V gene TRBV12-5; D remains ambiguous. The CDR3 length is 16 residues. Per the germline V gene, CDR1 is LGHNT and CDR2 is FRNRAP. Trimming removed 7 bases from V and 4 bases from J, with 22 bases in between. The CDR3 region is CASASTRTQKSTEAFF. The CDR3 bases are TGTGCTAGTGCCTCAACCCGGACTCAAAAAAGCACTGAAGCTTTCTTT. The whole variable domain, remainder taken from reference TRBV12-5 and TRBJ1-1, is DARVTQTPRHKVTEMGQEVTMRCQPILGHNTVFWYRQTMMQGLELLAYFRNRAPLDDSGMPKDRFSAEMPDATLATLKIQPSEPRDSAVYFCASASTRTQKSTEAFFGQGTRLTVV.

In its sample, this clonotype was seen a few times. V is TRBV30 and J is TRBJ1-1; D possibly corresponds to TRBD1 (5 bases). The germline V gene encodes CDR1 GTSNPN and CDR2 SVGIG (reference sequence). The CDR3 contains 12 residues. Trimming stripped 3 bases from V and 5 bases from J, with 10 bases between. The CDR3 DNA follows: TGTGCCTGGAGATCCGGGGCTACTGAAGCTTTCTTT. This sequence encodes CAWRSGATEAFF.

At least ten counts were recorded for this clonotype. This chain joins TRBV6-1 and TRBJ1-3; 8 bases line up with TRBD1. This CDR3 region has 15 residues. Losses at the gene ends were 6 bases for V and 5 bases for J; bases not matched to a gene: 9. Looked up from germline, CDR1 is MNHNS and CDR2 is SASEGT. This CDR3 reads CASSLGDRRRNTIYF. The CDR3 region has the DNA TGTGCCAGCAGCCTCGGGGACAGGAGAAGAAACACCATATATTTT.

This clonotype has just a few counts. This sequence joins TRBV4-1 and TRBJ2-1, with D uncertain. Per the germline V gene, CDR1 is MGHRA and CDR2 is YSYEKL. The CDR3 runs 12 residues. Trimming stripped 5 bases from V and 2 bases from J, with 4 bases between. This CDR3 is CASSIAYNEQFF. In nucleotides, the CDR3 is TGCGCCAGCAGCATAGCCTACAATGAGCAGTTCTTC.

Details on this clonotype: A much larger clone sits a single nucleotide away, making a read error possible. The chain joins TRBV6-1 to TRBJ2-7, with 10 positions matching TRBD2. V lost 6 bases and J lost 7; bases outside the gene matches: 12. The germline CDR1 and CDR2 sequences are MNHNS and SASEGT. CDR3 size: 15 residues. The CDR3 nucleotides read TGTGCCAGCAGGGTGAGCGGGAGGGCCGATAATGAGCAGTACTTC. Its translation: CASRVSGRADNEQYF.

The table lists this clonotype with a few counts. This may be a read error: a much more frequent sequence differs by one nucleotide. The chain employs TRBV2 and TRBJ2-7; a weak D match, TRBD1 (5 bases). The CDR3 contains 15 residues. The V gene's germline CDR1 is SNHLY and CDR2 FYNNEI. CDR3 loop: CASSEISRGSYDQYF. CDR3 nucleotides: TGTGCCAGCAGTGAAATTAGTAGGGGCTCCTACGATCAGTACTTC.

As regards this clonotype: Possible read error: a much larger clone is one base away. J is TRBJ2-2 and V is TRBV6-4; 7 nucleotides align to TRBD1. This CDR3 contains 14 residues. The germline V gene has CDR1 MRHNA and CDR2 SNTAGT. V shed 8 bases, J shed 7 bases, and the junction held 10 bases outside the gene matches. The CDR3 sequence is CASPWDRDSGELFF. DNA of the CDR3: TGTGCCAGCCCCTGGGACCGGGACAGCGGGGAGCTGTTTTTT.

A single count supports this clonotype. This rearrangement joins TRBV9 to TRBJ2-7; 8 bases agree with TRBD2. CDR3 length: 15 residues. V was pared by 0 bases and J by 3 bases, with 5 bases of the junction left unmatched. CDR1 and CDR2 from the germline V gene are SGDLS and YYNGEE. The CDR3: CASSVDGTRHYEQYF. CDR3 in DNA: TGTGCCAGCAGCGTAGACGGGACTAGGCACTACGAGCAGTACTTC.

This clonotype has a handful of counts. The V gene is TRBV7-6, the J gene TRBJ2-6, with 7 bases matching TRBD2. The CDR3 covers 17 residues. V lost 7 bases and J lost 0; bases outside the gene matches: 9. CDR1 is SGHVS, CDR2 FNYEAQ, per germline. The chain's CDR3 is CASTLGRVPSGANVLTF. The CDR3 DNA is TGTGCCAGCACCCTAGGGAGGGTCCCCTCTGGGGCCAACGTCCTGACTTTC.

The chain combines TRBV7-9 with TRBJ2-5; D ambiguous. Germline CDR1 SEHNR, CDR2 FQNEAQ (reference sequence). The CDR3 has 9 amino acids. V lost 1 base, J lost 13 bases, and 4 bases lay in between. The CDR3 nucleotides are TGTGCCAGCAGCTTAGACCGGTACTTC. Translated: CASSLDRYF.

This sequence joins TRBV11-2 and TRBJ1-6; no reliable D call. CDR1 SGHAT and CDR2 FQNNGV come from the germline V gene. The CDR3 is 16 amino acids. V was trimmed by 2 bases and J by 7 bases, leaving 15 bases between them. The CDR3, as DNA: TGTGCCAGCAGCTTAAGGTCCTTCTCTACAAATTCACCCCTCCACTTT. Amino acids: CASSLRSFSTNSPLHF.

The chain joins TRBV2 to TRBJ1-1; TRBD1 agrees at 10 bases. This CDR3 comprises 15 residues. Germline V gene sequence: CDR1 SNHLY, CDR2 FYNNEI. V gave up 1 base and J gave up 5 bases; unmatched junction bases: 4. CDR3 bases: TGTGCCAGCAGTGAAGGGACAGGGGGAGTAACTGAAGCTTTCTTT. It encodes CASSEGTGGVTEAFF.

This clonotype was counted at least ten times. The chain recombines TRBV24-1 with TRBJ2-1; possibly TRBD2 for D (5 bases). This CDR3 contains 15 residues. Trimming removed 5 bases from V and 4 bases from J, with 14 bases in between. CDR1 KGHDR and CDR2 SFDVKD come from the germline V gene. The CDR3 DNA reads as TGTGCCACCAGTGCCTCTAGCTCATTTTACAATGAGCAGTTCTTC. Amino acids: CATSASSSFYNEQFF.

This clonotype was picked up many times. The chain links TRBV2 to TRBJ1-1; D is unclear. The V end was cut by 2 bases, the J end by 1 base, with 8 bases between. The CDR3 is 14 residues long. From germline, CDR1 is SNHLY and CDR2 FYNNEI. CDR3 in amino acids: CASSERGTNTEAFF. The CDR3 bases are TGTGCCAGCAGTGAAAGAGGCACGAACACTGAAGCTTTCTTT. Drawing the rest from reference TRBV2 and TRBJ1-1, the complete variable domain is EPEVTQTPSHQVTQMGQEVILRCVPISNHLYFYWYRQILGQKVEFLVSFYNNEISEKSEIFDDQFSVERPDGSNFTLKIRSTKLEDSAMYFCASSERGTNTEAFFGQGTRLTVV.

This clonotype showed up just once. The V and J genes are TRBV19 and TRBJ1-2, with D uncertain. The CDR3 is 14 residues long. CDR1 and CDR2 (germline): LNHDA, SQIVND (reference sequence). Trimming cost V 5 bases and J 4 bases, with 14 bases left between them. The CDR3 is CASSLARPFYGYTF. CDR3 DNA sequence: TGTGCCAGTAGTCTAGCCCGACCTTTCTATGGCTACACCTTC.

The V and J genes are TRBV29-1 and TRBJ2-7; either TRBD1 or TRBD2 may fit D (5 bases each). The CDR3 runs 12 residues. V was shortened by 7 bases and J by 5 bases, with 15 bases between the two germline ends. From germline, CDR1 is SQVTM and CDR2 ANQGSEA. CDR3 residues: CSAGTWGNEQYF. The CDR3 DNA reads TGCAGCGCGGGGACGTGGGGCAACGAGCAGTACTTC.

This clonotype was counted between two and nine times. The chain combines TRBV30 with TRBJ2-1, with TRBD2 identical over 15 bases. Germline CDR1 and CDR2: GTSNPN and SVGIG (reference sequence). The CDR3 is 16 residues long. V gave up 0 bases and J gave up 9 bases; unmatched junction bases: 6. CDR3 DNA: TGTGCCTGGAGTGTAGGACTAGCGGGAGGGCTCAGTGAGCAGTTCTTC. Translating it yields CAWSVGLAGGLSEQFF.

The V gene is TRBV20-1, the J gene TRBJ2-1, with a weak D call TRBD2 (5 bases). The CDR3 totals 14 residues. V lost 6 bases and J lost 0, with 12 bases in between. CDR1 and CDR2 from the germline V gene are DFQATT and SNEGSKA (reference sequence). Here the CDR3 reads CSAKRGNSYNEQFF. For the CDR3, the DNA is TGCAGTGCCAAGAGAGGGAACTCCTACAATGAGCAGTTCTTC.

This clonotype was seen ten or more times. The chain couples TRBV6-1 to TRBJ2-7, with 7 bases that match TRBD2. The CDR3 spans 14 residues. Trimming removed 4 bases from V and 3 bases from J; junction bases left unmatched: 6. CDR1 MNHNS and CDR2 SASEGT come from the germline V gene. DNA for the CDR3: TGTGCCAGCAGTGGGCTAGCGGTCTTCTACGAGCAGTACTTC. Protein sequence: CASSGLAVFYEQYF.

This clonotype was seen many times. J is TRBJ2-7 and V is TRBV4-2, with 7 bases that match TRBD1. This CDR3 is 15 amino acids long. Per germline, CDR1 LGHNA and CDR2 YNFKEQ. J gave up 4 bases and V 1 base, and 7 bases lay outside the gene matches. The CDR3 region is CASSQGKGGQYEQYF. The DNA of the CDR3 is TGTGCCAGCAGCCAAGGAAAAGGGGGCCAGTACGAGCAGTACTTC.

There are a few counts of this clonotype. The V gene is TRBV2, the J gene TRBJ2-5, with D tentatively TRBD1 or TRBD2 (6 bases each). The CDR3 covers 15 residues. V was clipped by 4 bases and J by 3 bases, with 15 bases between them. CDR1 is SNHLY, CDR2 FYNNEI, per germline. The CDR3 nucleotides read TGTGCCAGCAGTGTCGCGGGACACAAAGAAGAGACCCAGTACTTC. It codes for CASSVAGHKEETQYF.

About this clonotype itself: One end of the junction varies from germline; a read error may be responsible. The chain employs TRBV19 and TRBJ2-4; unclear D gene. This CDR3 comprises 15 residues. Germline CDR1 is LNHDA and CDR2 is SQIVND (reference sequence). CDR3 DNA: TGTGCCAGTAGTACGGTCTATGGAGCCAGAAACATTCAGTACTTC. As protein: CASSTVYGARNIQYF.

This clonotype came up many times. Mismatch with germline at one junction end may stem from a read error. This chain connects TRBV10-3 to TRBJ1-4; D unresolved. Germline values: CDR1 ENHRY, CDR2 SYGVKD. The CDR3 covers 15 residues. The CDR3 loop reads CASSGSTPTNEKLFF. Here the CDR3 DNA reads TGTGCCAGCAGTGGTTCGACTCCAACTAATGAAAAACTGTTTTTT.

The chain combines TRBV29-1 with TRBJ2-1, with D hard to call. The CDR3 has 14 residues. Trimming stripped 7 bases from V and 1 base from J, with 14 bases between. CDR1 SQVTM and CDR2 ANQGSEA come from the germline V gene. CDR3: CSATGQSSYNEQFF. Written as DNA, the CDR3 is TGCAGCGCCACCGGGCAGTCGTCCTACAATGAGCAGTTCTTC.

This chain uses TRBV20-1 with TRBJ2-1; possible D gene TRBD2, 6 bases. Trimming removed 1 base at V and 9 bases at J, with 16 bases between. CDR1 is DFQATT, CDR2 SNEGSKA, per germline (reference sequence). The CDR3 totals 14 residues. CDR3 coding DNA: TGCAGTGCTAGAGCCTACCAGGTGGGGGGTGAGCAGTTCTTC. Its translation is CSARAYQVGGEQFF.

The V and J genes are TRBV30 and TRBJ1-2; D may be TRBD1 (6 bases). Germline V CDR1 and CDR2: GTSNPN, SVGIG (reference sequence). CDR3 length: 14 amino acids. Trimming left V 4 bases short and J 7 bases short, with 19 bases between. Written as DNA, the CDR3 is TGTGCCTGGAACCCAGGGGCTCAGGGGAGTGGCTACACCTTC. Protein sequence: CAWNPGAQGSGYTF.

V gene TRBV19 combines with J gene TRBJ2-3; D is perhaps TRBD1 (6 bases). V was trimmed by 7 bases and J by 2 bases, leaving 13 bases between them. The CDR3 is made up of 14 amino acids. The germline V gene has CDR1 LNHDA and CDR2 SQIVND (reference sequence). CDR3 nucleotide sequence: TGTGCCAGTAAACGACAGGCCAACACAGATACGCAGTATTTT. It encodes CASKRQANTDTQYF.

This rearrangement joins TRBV5-1 to TRBJ2-3; D is possibly TRBD2 (7 bases). The CDR3 runs to 16 residues. V lost 0 bases and J lost 2, with 13 bases in between. Germline V gives CDR1 SGHRS, CDR2 YFSETQ. The CDR3 region has the DNA TGCGCCAGCAGCTTGGGGGGGGGCTCGGCCACAGATACGCAGTATTTT. The encoded protein is CASSLGGGSATDTQYF.

This clonotype has a handful of counts. One junction end disagrees with the germline gene, perhaps due to a read error. The chain employs TRBV10-3 and TRBJ2-2, with D hard to call. The CDR3 has 14 amino acids. Germline V lookup: CDR1 ENHRY, CDR2 SYGVKD. The CDR3 sequence: CASSENRATGELFF. For the CDR3, the DNA is TGTGCCAGCAGTGAAAATAGGGCAACCGGGGAGCTGTTTTTT.